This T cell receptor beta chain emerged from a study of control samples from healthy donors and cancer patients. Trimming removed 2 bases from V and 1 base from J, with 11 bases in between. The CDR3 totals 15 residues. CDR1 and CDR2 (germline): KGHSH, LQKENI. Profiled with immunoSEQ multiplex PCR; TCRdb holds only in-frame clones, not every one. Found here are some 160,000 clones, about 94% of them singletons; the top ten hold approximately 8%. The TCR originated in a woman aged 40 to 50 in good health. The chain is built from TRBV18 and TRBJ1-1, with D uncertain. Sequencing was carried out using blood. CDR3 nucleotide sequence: TGTGCCAGCTCACCAGACGGACCGCCGAACACTGAAGCTTTCTTT. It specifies CASSPDGPPNTEAFF.